A selection of T cell receptor beta chains follows, all from one sample in a study of blood T cell repertoires in COVID-19. Assay: immunoSEQ multiplex PCR; the TCRdb copy retains only in-frame clones and omits some. The sample lists roughly 200,000 clones, about 80% occurring once. Material for sequencing was peripheral blood. These receptors all come from a man aged 45-60 years with active or convalescent COVID-19. CDR3s include the opening cysteine and the closing phenylalanine or tryptophan. The D gene is left open where the match is weak. Not every row has a clone size; where given, it reads once, few, many or a size class.

size	J	V	D	length	DNA	CDR3
.	TRBJ1-2	TRBV9	TRBD1	16	TGTGCCAGCAGCGTAGACCCGACAGGGGGCGGCTATGGCTACACCTTC	CASSVDPTGGGYGYTF
once	TRBJ1-5	TRBV30	.	15	TGTGCCTGGAGTGTCGGGGTCATTAGCAATCAGCCCCAGCATTTT	CAWSVGVISNQPQHF
.	TRBJ2-5	TRBV11-3	TRBD2	16	TGTGCCAGCAGCACTAGGACTAGCGGGGGGTCAGAGACCCAGTACTTC	CASSTRTSGGSETQYF
.	TRBJ1-1	TRBV18	TRBD1	19	TGTGCCAGCTCACCAGCGGGACAGGGAGGGTTTAGGGGAAACACTGAAGCTTTCTTT	CASSPAGQGGFRGNTEAFF
few	TRBJ2-2	TRBV7-8	TRBD2	17	TGTGCCAGCAGCGGAGGCCCAGCGGGGGGGTACACCGGGGAGCTGTTTTTT	CASSGGPAGGYTGELFF
once	TRBJ2-7	TRBV28	.	11	TGTGCCAGCAGTCAGTCCTACGAGCAGTACTTC	CASSQSYEQYF
few	TRBJ1-3	TRBV10-2	TRBD1	15	TGCGCCAGCAGGGGAGGGACAGGAATAGGAAACACCATATATTTT	CASRGGTGIGNTIYF
.	TRBJ1-6	TRBV4-2	.	15	TGTGCCAGCAGCCGCCTCCCCGGGGTGGGTTCACCCCTCCACTTT	CASSRLPGVGSPLHF
few	TRBJ2-1	TRBV5-1	.	15	TGCGCCAGCAGCACTCCTCCAGGGGGAGGTAATGAGCAGTTCTTC	CASSTPPGGGNEQFF
.	TRBJ1-1	TRBV7-9	.	15	TGTGCCAGCAGCTTAGGGACAAATGTTGACGCTGAAGCTTTCTTT	CASSLGTNVDAEAFF
once	TRBJ1-2	TRBV6-6	.	14	TGTGCCAGCAATCCGGGGGGATTTAACTATGGCTACACCTTC	CASNPGGFNYGYTF
.	TRBJ1-2	TRBV19	TRBD1	14	TGTGCCAGTAGTACCCCCGGAACAGGGGATGGCTACACCTTC	CASSTPGTGDGYTF
.	TRBJ1-6	TRBV19	TRBD1	16	TGTGCCAGTAGTATAACCGGGACAGGGGATAATTCACCCCTCCACTTT	CASSITGTGDNSPLHF
.	TRBJ2-5	TRBV4-2	TRBD2	15	TGTGCCAGCAGCCAAACAACGGGACTAGTAGAGACCCAGTACTTC	CASSQTTGLVETQYF
few	TRBJ2-7	TRBV13	TRBD2	14	TGTGCCAGCACCCGACTAGCGGGGGCCTACGAGCAGTACTTC	CASTRLAGAYEQYF
.	TRBJ2-7	TRBV2	TRBD2	16	TGTGCCAGCAGAGACCGCAGCGGGGGGTACACCTACGAGCAGTACTTC	CASRDRSGGYTYEQYF
.	TRBJ2-1	TRBV27	TRBD1	13	TGTGGGGTCGCAAAACAGGGGAACAATGAGCAGTTCTTC	CGVAKQGNNEQFF
few	TRBJ1-2	TRBV15	.	13	TGTGCCACCAGCACAGGGACTAACTATGGCTACACCTTC	CATSTGTNYGYTF
.	TRBJ1-1	TRBV19	TRBD1	14	TGTGCCAGTAGTTACCCCAGGGACAGTCCCAAAGCTTTCTTT	CASSYPRDSPKAFF
.	TRBJ1-2	TRBV5-1	TRBD1	14	TGCGCCAGCAGCCCCGGGGACAGGCTTCGGGGCTACACCTTC	CASSPGDRLRGYTF
few	TRBJ2-7	TRBV11-3	.	15	TGTGCCAGCAGCTTAGGGGAACAGGGCCCCTACGAGCAGTACTTC	CASSLGEQGPYEQYF
.	TRBJ2-1	TRBV24-1	.	13	TGTGCCACCAGTGCGCCCGGGGCGGGGGAGCAGTTCTTC	CATSAPGAGEQFF